The 18 T cell receptor beta chains listed next were all sequenced from one sample in a study of beta chain features in type 1 diabetes. Reverse transcription of all isolated RNA meant that expressed TCRB transcripts were sequenced. Sequenced by immunoSEQ multiplex PCR; TCRdb stores in-frame clones only, minus some. Here the sample spans 300,000 to 350,000 clones, about 20% being singletons. Specimen: naive CD4+ T cells from blood. These receptors originate from a woman aged 18-30 years in good health.

This clone was detected a few times. CDR3 amino acids: CASSIQGTGELFF. In nucleotides, the CDR3 is TGTGCCAGCAGCATACAGGGCACCGGGGAGCTGTTTTTT. This sequence joins TRBV7-9 and TRBJ2-2, with D possibly TRBD1 on 6 matching bases. Germline CDR1 and CDR2: SEHNR and FQNEAQ (reference sequence). The ends were cut back, 5 bases at V and 4 bases at J, with 8 bases in the middle. This CDR3 has 13 amino acids.

The rearrangement joins TRBV6-6 to TRBJ1-2, with D perhaps TRBD1 (5 bases). Germline V gives CDR1 MNHNY, CDR2 SVGAGI (reference sequence). V shed 4 bases and J shed 8 bases, with 11 bases lying between them. This CDR3 is built from 12 residues. The CDR3 coding sequence is TGTGCCAGCAGTTTTGGGGGGGAGGGCTACACCTTC. Amino acids: CASSFGGEGYTF.

DNA of the CDR3: TGTGCCAGCAGCTCCGGGACTGTAGATACGCAGTATTTT. Translated: CASSSGTVDTQYF. The gene calls are TRBV5-6 and TRBJ2-3; a possible D gene is TRBD2 (6 bases). The V end lost 3 bases, the J end lost 5 bases, and 10 bases lay between the germline ends. The CDR3 sequence is 13 residues long. Germline V gene data show CDR1 as SGHDT and CDR2 as YYEEEE.

This clone was seen a handful of times. The chain couples TRBV14 to TRBJ1-2; the D gene is possibly TRBD1 (5 bases). Germline values: CDR1 SGHDN, CDR2 FVKESK. V lost 4 bases, J lost 6 bases, and 18 bases lay in between. The length of the CDR3 is 15 residues. The CDR3 loop is CASSLGTNFRDGYTF. In DNA, the CDR3 is TGTGCCAGCAGCCTAGGGACTAACTTTCGGGATGGCTACACCTTC.

This clone was seen only a few times. The V and J genes are TRBV20-1 and TRBJ2-1; TRBD2 is a possible D gene (5 bases). From germline, CDR1 is DFQATT and CDR2 SNEGSKA (reference sequence). The CDR3 covers 11 residues. V lost 3 bases and J lost 7, with 7 bases in between. CDR3 sequence: CSASTRNEQFF. The CDR3 DNA sequence: TGCAGTGCTAGCACTAGAAATGAGCAGTTCTTC.

The gene calls are TRBV2 and TRBJ2-2; 14 bases align to TRBD2. Trimming removed 6 bases from V and 6 bases from J; junction bases left unmatched: 3. Germline loops: CDR1 SNHLY, CDR2 FYNNEI. The length of the CDR3 is 15 residues. CDR3 protein: CASRGTSGSSGELFF. CDR3 nucleotide sequence: TGTGCCAGCAGGGGGACTAGCGGGAGTTCCGGGGAGCTGTTTTTT.

V usage is TRBV30 and J usage is TRBJ1-1; tentative D call: TRBD1 (5 bases). Trimming took 3 bases from V and 1 from J, leaving 12 bases between them. The CDR3 loop spans 14 amino acids. CDR1 and CDR2 from the germline V gene are GTSNPN and SVGIG (reference sequence). The CDR3 region has the DNA TGTGCCTGGAGGCTCCCGACAGAGAACACTGAAGCTTTCTTT. It codes for CAWRLPTENTEAFF.

This clone has just a few counts. The chain is built from TRBV30 and TRBJ2-5; 14 bases line up with TRBD2. The CDR3 has 16 residues. Trimming removed 1 base from V and 4 bases from J; junction bases left unmatched: 5. The V gene's germline CDR1 is GTSNPN and CDR2 SVGIG (reference sequence). CDR3 in DNA: TGTGCCTGGAGTGAAGGACTAGCGGGGGGAGGAGAGACCCAGTACTTC. Its translation is CAWSEGLAGGGETQYF.

This clone came up a few times. The chain's CDR3 is CASSWGRASSDEQYF. CDR3 DNA: TGTGCCAGCAGCTGGGGCCGGGCCTCGTCCGACGAGCAGTACTTC. This chain uses TRBV11-2 with TRBJ2-7; D is possibly TRBD1 (5 bases). Germline assignment: CDR1 SGHAT and CDR2 FQNNGV. The CDR3 contains 15 residues. V gave up 4 bases and J gave up 5 bases, with 18 bases separating them.

This clone has more than one count but fewer than ten. The germline gene is not matched at one end of the junction; a read error may be the cause. This CDR3 is CASSSDSSRWDF. The CDR3 nucleotides are TGCGCCAGCAGCTCTGACAGTTCCCGGTGGGACTTC. The chain links TRBV5-1 to TRBJ2-7, with D possibly being TRBD1 (5 bases). The germline V gene has CDR1 SGHRS and CDR2 YFSETQ. The CDR3 length is 12 residues.

The rearrangement links TRBV18 to TRBJ2-7; 13 bases align to TRBD2. CDR3 length: 17 residues. V lost 3 bases and J lost 0; bases outside the gene matches: 5. The V gene's germline CDR1 is KGHSH and CDR2 LQKENI. In nucleotides, the CDR3 is TGTGCCAGCTCACCCGGGACTAGCGGGATTTACTCCTACGAGCAGTACTTC. Its protein product is CASSPGTSGIYSYEQYF.

The chain employs TRBV5-1 and TRBJ1-1; TRBD1 matches at 7 bases. With V trimmed by 5 bases and J by 1 base, 5 bases remained unmatched. The CDR3 extends over 14 amino acids. Germline lookup yields CDR1 SGHRS and CDR2 YFSETQ. The DNA of the CDR3 is TGCGCCAGCAGACAAGGGACAGAGAACACTGAAGCTTTCTTT. It yields the protein CASRQGTENTEAFF.

The gene calls are TRBV11-2 and TRBJ1-3; no clear D. The CDR3 is 12 amino acids. From germline, CDR1 is SGHAT and CDR2 FQNNGV. Trimming took off 6 bases at V and 4 bases at J, with 7 bases between the two ends. CDR3 protein: CASSATGNTIYF. The CDR3 coding sequence is TGTGCCAGCAGTGCGACAGGAAACACCATATATTTT.

For this clone: The sample contains more than one DNA sequence encoding this CDR3. V is TRBV5-1 and J is TRBJ2-1; maybe TRBD2 (5 bases). The germline CDR1 and CDR2 sequences are SGHRS and YFSETQ. This CDR3 has 14 residues. V was shortened by 0 bases and J by 5 bases, with 9 bases between the two germline ends. CDR3: CASSLGTGNNEQFF. The CDR3 region has the DNA TGCGCCAGCAGCTTGGGTACCGGGAACAATGAGCAGTTCTTC.

The rearrangement links TRBV11-2 to TRBJ2-1; a possible D gene is TRBD1 (5 bases). This CDR3 has 17 residues. V was pared by 0 bases and J by 1 base, with 13 bases between. Germline V lookup: CDR1 SGHAT, CDR2 FQNNGV. The CDR3 DNA reads as TGTGCCAGCAGCTTAGAAGGCAGGGCTTCGTCCTACAATGAGCAGTTCTTC. Protein sequence: CASSLEGRASSYNEQFF. Full variable domain (missing parts from reference TRBV11-2 and TRBJ2-1): EAGVAQSPRYKIIEKRQSVAFWCNPISGHATLYWYQQILGQGPKLLIQFQNNGVVDDSQLPKDRFSAERLKGVDSTLKIQPAKLEDSAVYLCASSLEGRASSYNEQFFGPGTRLTVL.

This clone was seen more than once but under ten times. V gene TRBV9 combines with J gene TRBJ1-6, with 8 bases identical to TRBD1. The CDR3 has 16 amino acids. Germline CDR1 reads SGDLS; CDR2 reads YYNGEE. J was trimmed by 5 bases and V by 0 bases; bases with no gene match: 4. This CDR3 reads CASSVVQGADNSPLHF. DNA for the CDR3: TGTGCCAGCAGCGTAGTGCAGGGGGCCGATAATTCACCCCTCCACTTT.

This clone turned up a few times. The genes are TRBV30 and TRBJ1-2; 9 bases are a match to TRBD1. This CDR3 has 14 amino acids. Germline CDR1 and CDR2: GTSNPN and SVGIG (reference sequence). The J segment lost 4 bases and the V segment lost 4 bases, leaving 7 bases of the junction unmatched. The CDR3 protein is CAWNLQGASYGYTF. CDR3 sequence (DNA): TGTGCCTGGAACCTACAGGGGGCTTCCTATGGCTACACCTTC.

This clone was observed a handful of times. The chain is built from TRBV9 and TRBJ2-7; D perhaps matches TRBD1 (5 bases). Germline V lookup: CDR1 SGDLS, CDR2 YYNGEE. The V end lost 0 bases, the J end lost 5 bases, and 9 bases lay between the germline ends. The CDR3 loop spans 13 amino acids. The CDR3 sequence: CASSVEGIHEQYF. In DNA, the CDR3 is TGTGCCAGCAGCGTAGAGGGGATCCACGAGCAGTACTTC.